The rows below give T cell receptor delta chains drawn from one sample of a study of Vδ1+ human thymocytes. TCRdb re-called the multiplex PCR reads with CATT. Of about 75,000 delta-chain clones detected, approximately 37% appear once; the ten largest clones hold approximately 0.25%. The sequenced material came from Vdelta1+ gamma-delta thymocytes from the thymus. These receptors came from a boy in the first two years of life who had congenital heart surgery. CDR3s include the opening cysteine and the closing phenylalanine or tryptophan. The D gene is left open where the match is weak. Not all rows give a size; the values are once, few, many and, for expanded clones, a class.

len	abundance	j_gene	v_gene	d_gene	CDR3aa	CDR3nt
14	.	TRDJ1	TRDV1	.	CALGDHYYDDKLIF	TGTGCTCTTGGGGACCACTACTACGACGATAAACTCATCTTT
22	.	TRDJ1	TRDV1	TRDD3	CALGDRIRGADRLGDNIDKLIF	TGTGCTCTTGGGGACAGAATACGCGGGGCCGACCGTTTGGGGGATAACATCGATAAACTCATCTTT
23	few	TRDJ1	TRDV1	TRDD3	CALGNWPSYVSGGYTVYTDKLIF	TGTGCTCTTGGGAACTGGCCTTCCTACGTCTCTGGGGGATACACCGTTTACACCGATAAACTCATCTTT
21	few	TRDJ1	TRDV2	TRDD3	CACEGINVLLYWGRYTDKLIF	TGTGCCTGTGAGGGTATTAACGTCCTACTCTACTGGGGGAGGTACACCGATAAACTCATCTTT
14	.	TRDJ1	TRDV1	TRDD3	CALNWGIPTDKLIF	TGTGCTCTGAACTGGGGGATACCTACCGATAAACTCATCTTT
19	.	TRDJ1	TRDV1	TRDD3	CALGGRLGVPPLYTDKLIF	TGTGCTCTTGGGGGTCGACTGGGGGTACCCCCACTGTACACCGATAAACTCATCTTT
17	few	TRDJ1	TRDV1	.	CALGELLNPYVGGRLIF	TGTGCTCTTGGGGAACTACTTAACCCCTACGTGGGGGGACGGCTCATCTTT
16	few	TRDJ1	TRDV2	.	CACDTAGNVATDKLIF	TGTGCCTGTGATACAGCTGGAAACGTAGCCACCGATAAACTCATCTTT
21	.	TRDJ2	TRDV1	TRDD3	CALGEPPPRRGDTALTAQLFF	TGTGCTCTTGGGGAACCCCCTCCAAGGAGGGGGGATACGGCTTTGACAGCACAACTCTTCTTT
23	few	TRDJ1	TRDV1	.	CALGLPPRGSYNLFYWRTDKLIF	TGTGCTCTTGGACTCCCGCCTAGGGGGTCCTACAACTTATTTTACTGGCGCACCGATAAACTCATCTTT
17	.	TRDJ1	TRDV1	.	CALGVCTGTLYTDKLIF	TGTGCTCTTGGGGTTTGTACTGGGACCTTGTACACCGATAAACTCATCTTT
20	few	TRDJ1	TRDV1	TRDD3	CALGGLFPFLLGDTPDKLIF	TGTGCTCTTGGGGGACTATTTCCGTTTCTACTGGGGGATACGCCCGATAAACTCATCTTT
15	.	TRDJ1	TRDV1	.	CALGEQFPRRHKLIF	TGTGCTCTTGGGGAACAGTTCCCGCGGCGGCATAAACTCATCTTT
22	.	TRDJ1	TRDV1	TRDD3	CALGERSHPNGWGIPYTDKLIF	TGTGCTCTTGGGGAACGTAGTCACCCAAACGGGTGGGGGATACCGTACACCGATAAACTCATCTTT
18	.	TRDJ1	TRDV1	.	CALGERPAGTLYTDKLIF	TGTGCTCTTGGGGAACGCCCGGCGGGGACCCTGTACACCGATAAACTCATCTTT
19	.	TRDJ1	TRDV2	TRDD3	CACDETTGGPETLHGKLIF	TGTGCCTGTGACGAGACTACTGGGGGACCGGAAACGTTACACGGTAAACTCATCTTT
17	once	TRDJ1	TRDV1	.	CALGDHLTLAYTDKLIF	TGTGCTCTTGGGGACCATCTTACCCTTGCGTACACCGATAAACTCATCTTT
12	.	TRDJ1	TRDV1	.	CALGDDRYKLIF	TGTGCTCTTGGGGACGACCGGTATAAACTCATCTTT
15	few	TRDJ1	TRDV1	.	CALGESARGCNKLIF	TGTGCTCTTGGGGAATCGGCCCGCGGATGCAATAAACTCATCTTT
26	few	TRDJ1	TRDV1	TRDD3	CALGERPYEGSILGDGGTPNTDKLIF	TGTGCTCTTGGGGAACGGCCCTACGAGGGGTCTATACTGGGGGACGGTGGAACTCCTAACACCGATAAACTCATCTTT
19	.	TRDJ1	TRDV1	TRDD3	CALGDKVVLGEKDTDKLIF	TGTGCTCTTGGGGACAAAGTAGTACTGGGGGAAAAAGACACCGATAAACTCATCTTT
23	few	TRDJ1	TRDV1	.	CALGVPPSLRDSRRDLYTDKLIF	TGTGCTCTTGGGGTTCCTCCTTCCCTACGAGACTCTAGGCGCGACTTGTACACCGATAAACTCATCTTT